These 24 T cell receptor beta chains share one sample of origin, sequenced in a study of response to subunit inactivated influenza vaccine. MiXCR, applied by TCRdb to the RT-PCR reads, yields one record per CDR3 protein. Among 550,000 to 800,000 distinct CDR3 sequences, roughly 13% were seen once, and the ten largest hold 6% to 7%. The material sequenced was PBMCs from blood, taken 14 to 15 days before vaccination. These receptors were obtained from a man in his forties or fifties who received an inactivated influenza vaccine.

The chain has TRBV3-1 and TRBJ2-2; TRBD1 matches 8 bases. The J segment lost 1 base and the V segment lost 3 bases, leaving 4 bases of the junction unmatched. The CDR3 is made up of 16 amino acids. The germline V gene has CDR1 LGHDT and CDR2 YNNKEL (reference sequence). CDR3 in amino acids: CASSHSGTGNTGELFF. The CDR3 bases are TGTGCCAGCAGCCATTCCGGGACAGGGAACACCGGGGAGCTGTTTTTT. Combining the CDR3 with reference TRBV3-1 and TRBJ2-2 gives the whole variable domain DTAVSQTPKYLVTQMGNDKSIKCEQNLGHDTMYWYKQDSKKFLKIMFSYNNKELIINETVPNRFSPKSPDKAHLNLHINSLELGDSAVYFCASSHSGTGNTGELFFGEGSRLTVL.

To note about this clonotype: The junction differs from germline at one of its ends, possibly a read error. The gene calls are TRBV6-5 and TRBJ1-6, with a weak D call TRBD1 (5 bases). In germline, CDR1 is MNHEY, CDR2 SVGAGI. CDR3 size: 16 residues. This CDR3 reads CASSNPGNPYNSLLHF. CDR3 bases: TGTGCCAGCAGTAACCCAGGGAACCCTTATAATTCACTCCTCCACTTT.

Only a few counts were recorded for this clonotype. The rearrangement joins TRBV14 to TRBJ2-1; TRBD2 aligns across 13 bases. Per germline, CDR1 SGHDN and CDR2 FVKESK. CDR3 length equals 18 residues. The V segment lost 3 bases and the J segment 4 bases; nucleotides outside the gene matches: 9. CDR3 coding DNA: TGTGCCAGCAGCCACTTGACTAGCGGGGGGCCATTATACAATGAGCAGTTCTTC. Translated, it gives CASSHLTSGGPLYNEQFF.

Written as DNA, the CDR3 is TGTGCCAGCAGCTTACGCTATACGTTACCCAATGAGCAGTTCTTC. It codes for CASSLRYTLPNEQFF. This chain uses TRBV11-2 with TRBJ2-1; D unresolved. Germline V lookup: CDR1 SGHAT, CDR2 FQNNGV. This CDR3 spans 15 amino acids. The V end lost 2 bases, the J end lost 6 bases, and 14 bases lay between the germline ends.

The chain uses TRBV11-2 and TRBJ2-7; tentative D call: TRBD1 (7 bases). Germline lookup yields CDR1 SGHAT and CDR2 FQNNGV. The CDR3 totals 15 residues. Deletions cut 5 bases from V and 4 bases from J, with 18 bases between. CDR3 loop: CASSTQGGSRYEQYF. The CDR3 DNA reads as TGTGCCAGCAGCACCCAGGGGGGTTCTAGATACGAGCAGTACTTC.

The sample holds many counts of this clonotype. The J gene is TRBJ2-3, the V gene TRBV9, with 7 bases that match TRBD2. J lost 8 bases, V lost 8 bases, and 14 bases had no gene match. This CDR3 spans 14 amino acids. Germline V lookup: CDR1 SGDLS, CDR2 YYNGEE. The CDR3 coding sequence is TGTGCCAGTTCTCTCGCGGGAGAGTTAGGTACGCAGTATTTT. This translates into CASSLAGELGTQYF. Combining the CDR3 with reference TRBV9 and TRBJ2-3 gives the whole variable domain DSGVTQTPKHLITATGQRVTLRCSPRSGDLSVYWYQQSLDQGLQFLIQYYNGEERAKGNILERFSAQQFPDLHSELNLSSLELGDSALYFCASSLAGELGTQYFGPGTRLTVL.

This clonotype turned up a few times. This chain links TRBV10-2 with TRBJ2-1; 16 nucleotides line up with TRBD2. The CDR3 sequence is 17 residues long. Looked up from germline, CDR1 is WSHSY and CDR2 is SAAADI. The V gene end was trimmed by 8 bases and the J gene end by 4 bases; junction bases not matched to a gene: 8. The DNA of the CDR3 is TGCGCCAGCGGGGGACTAGCGGGAGGGCCGGTGTACAATGAGCAGTTCTTC. As protein: CASGGLAGGPVYNEQFF.

This clonotype has a handful of counts. V gene TRBV28 combines with J gene TRBJ2-1; D could derive from TRBD1 or TRBD2 (5 bases each). The CDR3 runs to 15 residues. The germline V gene has CDR1 MDHEN and CDR2 SYDVKM. V was pared by 6 bases and J by 7 bases, with 19 bases between. CDR3 loop: CASSPRRDPRNEQFF. The CDR3 bases are TGTGCCAGCAGCCCACGCCGGGACCCCAGGAATGAGCAGTTCTTC.

Notes on this clonotype: It is likely a read error, because the conserved phenylalanine at the end of the CDR3 is missing. The genes are TRBV9 and TRBJ1-4; D is uncertain. V lost 3 bases to trimming and J lost 6 bases, with 18 bases between them. Germline lookup yields CDR1 SGDLS and CDR2 YYNGEE. CDR3 length: 16 residues. The CDR3 nucleotides are TGTGCCAGCAGCGCCTCAACTAGAGTCCCCGATGAAAAACTGTTTCTT. Its protein product is CASSASTRVPDEKLFL.

This chain joins TRBV6-5 and TRBJ2-7, with D hard to call. This CDR3 has 12 amino acids. Looked up from germline, CDR1 is MNHEY and CDR2 is SVGAGI. Between the trimmed V and J ends, which lost 6 bases and 7 bases, there was a span of 13 bases. The CDR3 bases are TGTGCCAGCAGAAGTGGGGTTGGTGAGCAGTACTTC. Residues: CASRSGVGEQYF.

At least ten counts were recorded for this clonotype. The chain has TRBV28 and TRBJ1-2; D might be TRBD1 (6 bases). The length of the CDR3 is 11 residues. Per the germline V gene, CDR1 is MDHEN and CDR2 is SYDVKM. V dropped 8 bases and J dropped 7 bases, with 11 bases sitting between them. The DNA of the CDR3 is TGTGCCAGCGGGAGGGGGACTGGCTACACCTTC. Its translation: CASGRGTGYTF.

This clonotype has ten or more counts. This rearrangement joins TRBV9 to TRBJ2-1; 7 nucleotides match TRBD2. The germline V gene has CDR1 SGDLS and CDR2 YYNGEE. This CDR3 contains 16 residues. V shed 0 bases and J 2 bases; nucleotides not matched to a gene: 5. The CDR3 spells CASSVVDGTTYNEQFF. As DNA, the CDR3 is TGTGCCAGCAGCGTAGTGGACGGGACTACCTACAATGAGCAGTTCTTC. Looking up the rest from reference TRBV9 and TRBJ2-1 gives the full variable domain: DSGVTQTPKHLITATGQRVTLRCSPRSGDLSVYWYQQSLDQGLQFLIQYYNGEERAKGNILERFSAQQFPDLHSELNLSSLELGDSALYFCASSVVDGTTYNEQFFGPGTRLTVL.

The chain joins TRBV9 to TRBJ2-1; TRBD2 agrees at 8 bases. The junction had 8 bases not matched to a gene; V was cut back by 0 bases and J by 6 bases. The length of the CDR3 is 16 residues. The germline CDR1 and CDR2 sequences are SGDLS and YYNGEE. The CDR3 coding sequence is TGTGCCAGCAGCGTAGCCAGCGGGAGTCTAGGCAATGAGCAGTTCTTC. It yields the protein CASSVASGSLGNEQFF.

This clonotype came up many times. The V gene is TRBV7-3, the J gene TRBJ2-1, with 7 bases aligning to TRBD2. CDR3 length: 14 amino acids. With V trimmed by 2 bases and J by 10 bases, 8 bases remained unmatched. Per germline, CDR1 SGHTA and CDR2 FQGTGA. Written as DNA, the CDR3 is TGTGCCAGCAGCTTAGTGGCGGGAGTTGAGGAGCAGTTCTTC. It specifies CASSLVAGVEEQFF. The full variable domain, rest sourced from reference TRBV7-3 and TRBJ2-1, is GAGVSQTPSNKVTEKGKYVELRCDPISGHTALYWYRQSLGQGPEFLIYFQGTGAADDSGLPNDRFFAVRPEGSVSTLKIQRTERGDSAVYLCASSLVAGVEEQFFGPGTRLTVL.

This rearrangement joins TRBV7-2 to TRBJ2-7, with 9 bases identical to TRBD2. This CDR3 contains 17 residues. The germline CDR1 and CDR2 sequences are SGHTA and FQGNSA. The ends lost 6 bases at V and 3 bases at J; junction bases unmatched: 15. The CDR3 DNA reads TGTGCCAGCAGTCAAAGTAGCGGGAGTGTGAGAATCTACGAGCAGTACTTC. It translates to CASSQSSGSVRIYEQYF.

The chain joins TRBV5-1 to TRBJ2-1, with a weak D call TRBD1 (5 bases). V was pared by 4 bases and J by 10 bases, with 15 bases between. This CDR3 is 13 amino acids long. Germline CDR1 SGHRS, CDR2 YFSETQ. The CDR3 is CASSPLDSFEQFF. As DNA, the CDR3 is TGCGCCAGCAGCCCCCTCGACAGCTTCGAGCAGTTCTTC.

The J gene is TRBJ2-3, the V gene TRBV7-2; no clear D. CDR1 and CDR2 from the germline V gene are SGHTA and FQGNSA. The V gene lost 0 bases and the J gene lost 2 bases, with 6 bases spanning the gap. The CDR3 is 14 residues long. CDR3 sequence reads: CASSLARTTDTQYF. DNA of the CDR3: TGTGCCAGCAGCTTAGCGCGGACCACAGATACGCAGTATTTT.

Concerning this clonotype itself: One junction end disagrees with the germline gene, perhaps due to a read error. V and J are TRBV6-5 and TRBJ2-7, with D tentatively TRBD1 (6 bases). The CDR3 consists of 15 residues. Per germline, CDR1 MNHEY and CDR2 SVGAGI. CDR3 bases: TGTGCCAGCAGTTACTCGACGGGGAAGGGGGTGGATTTCGGCTTC. Translation: CASSYSTGKGVDFGF.

This clonotype appeared a few times. This chain uses TRBV29-1 with TRBJ2-2; either TRBD1 or TRBD2 may fit D (5 bases each). V lost 4 bases, J lost 1 base, and 13 bases lay in between. The CDR3 has 15 residues. The germline gives CDR1 SQVTM, CDR2 ANQGSEA. Written as DNA, the CDR3 is TGCAGCGTTGGGGGCGGGTTTGGGAACACCGGGGAGCTGTTTTTT. Residues: CSVGGGFGNTGELFF.

This clonotype occurred many times. The rearrangement joins TRBV12-3 or TRBV12-4 to TRBJ2-7; D is unresolved. The CDR3 has 13 amino acids. Trimming shortened V by 2 bases and J by 3 bases, and 8 bases separated the two germline ends. In nucleotides, the CDR3 is TGTGCCAGCAGTTTATTAATCGGCTACGAGCAGTACTTC. It encodes CASSLLIGYEQYF.

In nucleotides, the CDR3 is TGTGCCAGCAAAGGAGGCCTAGCGGGTCTGGGGAATGAGCAGTTCTTC. Amino acid sequence: CASKGGLAGLGNEQFF. The V and J genes are TRBV12-3 or TRBV12-4 and TRBJ2-1, with 8 bases aligning to TRBD2. The CDR3 totals 16 residues. Unmatched junction bases numbered 15, after V lost 7 bases and J lost 7 bases.

The chain couples TRBV5-6 to TRBJ2-5; possibly TRBD1 for D (6 bases). Germline lookup yields CDR1 SGHDT and CDR2 YYEEEE. V lost 3 bases, J lost 3 bases, and 12 bases lay in between. The CDR3 spans 14 residues. Here the CDR3 DNA reads TGTGCCAGCAGCTCCTGGACAGCAGAAGAGACCCAGTACTTC. It encodes CASSSWTAEETQYF.

This clonotype came up many times. The CDR3 protein is CASSRLSTGELFF. As DNA, the CDR3 is TGTGCCAGCAGCCGCCTATCCACCGGGGAGCTGTTTTTT. The chain uses TRBV12-3 or TRBV12-4 and TRBJ2-2; D gene ambiguous. Trimming took 6 bases from V and 4 from J, leaving 9 bases between them. This CDR3 comprises 13 residues.

The rearrangement uses TRBV27 and TRBJ2-7; D uncertain. The V and J ends lost 8 bases and 5 bases respectively, with 13 bases between them. The germline V gene has CDR1 MNHEY and CDR2 SMNVEV (reference sequence). The CDR3 length is 12 residues. CDR3 amino acids: CASVDNNDEQYF. DNA of the CDR3: TGTGCCAGCGTAGATAACAACGACGAGCAGTACTTC.